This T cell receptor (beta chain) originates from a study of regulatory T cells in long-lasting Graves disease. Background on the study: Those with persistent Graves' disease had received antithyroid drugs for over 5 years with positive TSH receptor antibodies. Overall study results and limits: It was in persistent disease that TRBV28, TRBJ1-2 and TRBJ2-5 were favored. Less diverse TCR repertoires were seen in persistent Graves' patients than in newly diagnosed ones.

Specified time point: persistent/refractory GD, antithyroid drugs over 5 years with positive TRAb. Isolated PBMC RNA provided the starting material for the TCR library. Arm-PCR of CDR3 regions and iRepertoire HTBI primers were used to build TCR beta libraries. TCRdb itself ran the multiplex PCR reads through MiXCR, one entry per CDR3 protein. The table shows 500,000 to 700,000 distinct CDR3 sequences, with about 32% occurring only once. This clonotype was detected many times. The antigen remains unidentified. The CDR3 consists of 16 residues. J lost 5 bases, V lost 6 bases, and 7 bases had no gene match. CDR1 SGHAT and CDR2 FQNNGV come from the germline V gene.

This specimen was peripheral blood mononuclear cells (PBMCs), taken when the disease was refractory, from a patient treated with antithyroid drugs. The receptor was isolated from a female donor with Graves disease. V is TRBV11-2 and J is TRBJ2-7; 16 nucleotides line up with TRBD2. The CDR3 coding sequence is TGTGCCAGCAGAATGGGACTAGCGGGAGGGAATAACGAGCAGTACTTC. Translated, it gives CASRMGLAGGNNEQYF.